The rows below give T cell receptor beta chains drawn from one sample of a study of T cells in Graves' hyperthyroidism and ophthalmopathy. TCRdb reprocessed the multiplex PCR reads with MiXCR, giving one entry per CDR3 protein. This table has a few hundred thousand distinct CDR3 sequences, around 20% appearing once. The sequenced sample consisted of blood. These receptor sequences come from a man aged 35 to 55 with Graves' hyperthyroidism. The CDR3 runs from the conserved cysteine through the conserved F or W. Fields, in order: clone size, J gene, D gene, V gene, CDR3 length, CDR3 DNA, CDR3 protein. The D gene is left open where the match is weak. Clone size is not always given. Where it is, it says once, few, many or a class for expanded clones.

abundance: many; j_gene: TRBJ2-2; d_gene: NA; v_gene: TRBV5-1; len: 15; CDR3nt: TGCGCCAGCAGCTTGAGCGAAGGGTTGGCCGGGGAGCTGTTTTTT; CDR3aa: CASSLSEGLAGELFF
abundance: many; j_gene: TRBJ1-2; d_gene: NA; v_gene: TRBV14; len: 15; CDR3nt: TGTGCCAGCAGCCAAGGGCCGGGCTGGGACTATGGCTACACCTTC; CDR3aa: CASSQGPGWDYGYTF
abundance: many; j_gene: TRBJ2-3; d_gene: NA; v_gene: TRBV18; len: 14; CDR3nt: TGTGCCAGCTCACCACCAACCTCCCCAGATACGCAGTATTTT; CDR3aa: CASSPPTSPDTQYF
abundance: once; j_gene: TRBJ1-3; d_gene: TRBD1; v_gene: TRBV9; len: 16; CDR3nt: TGTGCCAGCAGCGTAACAGGGGGCTACTCTGGAAACACCATATATTTT; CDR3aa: CASSVTGGYSGNTIYF
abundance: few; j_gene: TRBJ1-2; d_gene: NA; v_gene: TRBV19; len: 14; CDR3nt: TGTGCCAGTAGTGCGGCCGGGACACTATATGGCTACACCTTC; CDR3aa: CASSAAGTLYGYTF
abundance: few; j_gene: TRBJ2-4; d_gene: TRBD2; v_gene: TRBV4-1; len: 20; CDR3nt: TGCGCCAGCAGCCAAGGTCTACTAGCGGGGGGCGGGAGAGCCAAAAACATTCAGTACTTC; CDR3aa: CASSQGLLAGGGRAKNIQYF
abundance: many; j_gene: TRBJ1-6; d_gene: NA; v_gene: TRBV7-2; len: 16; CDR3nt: TGTGCCAGCAGCTCCGACCAGGGACGTTTGAATTCACCCCTCCACTTT; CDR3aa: CASSSDQGRLNSPLHF
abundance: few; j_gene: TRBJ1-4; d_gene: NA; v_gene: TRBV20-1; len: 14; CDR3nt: TGCAGTGCAACTCCGGCGTTGGGGGGAGAAAAACTGTTTTTT; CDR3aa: CSATPALGGEKLFF
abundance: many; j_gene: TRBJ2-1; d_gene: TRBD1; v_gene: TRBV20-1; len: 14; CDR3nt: TGCAGTGCTAGTCAGGGGGCTTACTACAATGAGCAGTTCTTC; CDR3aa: CSASQGAYYNEQFF
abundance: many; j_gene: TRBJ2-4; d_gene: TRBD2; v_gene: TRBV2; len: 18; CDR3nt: TGTGCCAGCAGTGACCTGGGGACTAGCGGGGGGTCCCTTGTCATTCAGTACTTC; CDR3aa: CASSDLGTSGGSLVIQYF
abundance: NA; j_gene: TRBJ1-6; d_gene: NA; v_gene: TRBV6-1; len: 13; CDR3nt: TGTGCCAGCAGCCAACGGAGCAATTCACCCCTCCACTTT; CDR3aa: CASSQRSNSPLHF
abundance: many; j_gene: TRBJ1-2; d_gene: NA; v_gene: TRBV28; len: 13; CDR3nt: TGTGCCAGCAGAGAGTGGATCTCCTATGGCTACACCTTC; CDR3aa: CASREWISYGYTF
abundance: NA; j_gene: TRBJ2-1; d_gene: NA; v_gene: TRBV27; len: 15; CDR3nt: TGTGCCAGCTCTACCTGGGCGCGGGGACACAATGAGCAGTTCTTC; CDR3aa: CASSTWARGHNEQFF
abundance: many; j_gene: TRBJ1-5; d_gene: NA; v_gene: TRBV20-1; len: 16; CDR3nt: TGCAGTGCTAGAAGAGATCCAGGGGATAGCAATCAGCCCCAGCATTTT; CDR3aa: CSARRDPGDSNQPQHF
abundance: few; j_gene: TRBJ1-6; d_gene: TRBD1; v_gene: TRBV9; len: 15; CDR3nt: TGTGCCAGCAGCGTCCCGGACAGGGAAAATTCACCCCTCCACTTT; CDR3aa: CASSVPDRENSPLHF
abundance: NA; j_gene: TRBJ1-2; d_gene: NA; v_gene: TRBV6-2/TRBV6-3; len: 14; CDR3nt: TGTGCCAGCAGTTACTCGGGGGGTTCAGATGGCTACACCTTC; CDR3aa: CASSYSGGSDGYTF
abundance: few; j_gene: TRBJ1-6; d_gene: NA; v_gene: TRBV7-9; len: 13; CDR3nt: TGTGCCAGCAGCTATACAGGGAATTCACCCCTCCACTTT; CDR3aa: CASSYTGNSPLHF
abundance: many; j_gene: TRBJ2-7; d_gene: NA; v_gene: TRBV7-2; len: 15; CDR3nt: TGTGCCAGCAGCGTCACCAAGATAGTCGAGGACGAGCAGTACTTC; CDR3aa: CASSVTKIVEDEQYF
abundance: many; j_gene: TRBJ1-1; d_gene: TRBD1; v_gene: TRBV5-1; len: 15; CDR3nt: TGCGCCAGCAGCTTGTTGGGACAGGGGTACACTGAAGCTTTCTTT; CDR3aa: CASSLLGQGYTEAFF
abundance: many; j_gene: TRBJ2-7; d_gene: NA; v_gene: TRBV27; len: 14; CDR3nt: TGTGCCAGCAGTTTCAGGGCGCACCGGGGCGAGCAGTACTTC; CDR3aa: CASSFRAHRGEQYF
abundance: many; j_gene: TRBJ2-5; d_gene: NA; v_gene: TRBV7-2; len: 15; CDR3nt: TGTGCCAGCAGCTTATTTCTCGGCTATAGTCAGACCCAGTACTTC; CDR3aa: CASSLFLGYSQTQYF
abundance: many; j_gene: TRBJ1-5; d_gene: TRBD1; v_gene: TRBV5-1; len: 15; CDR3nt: TGCGCCAGCAGCTTAACAGGGGGGACCAATCAGCCCCAGCATTTT; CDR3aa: CASSLTGGTNQPQHF
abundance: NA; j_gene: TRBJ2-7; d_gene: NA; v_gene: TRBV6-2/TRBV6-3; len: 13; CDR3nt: TGTGCCGGCAGTAGGGACCGCTCCTACGAGCAGTACTTC; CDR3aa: CAGSRDRSYEQYF
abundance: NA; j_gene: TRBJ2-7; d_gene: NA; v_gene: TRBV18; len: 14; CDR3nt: TGTGCCAGCTCACCAGGGGACACAAACTACGAGCAGTACTTC; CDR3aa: CASSPGDTNYEQYF
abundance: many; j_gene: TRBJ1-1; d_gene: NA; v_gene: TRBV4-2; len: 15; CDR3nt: TGTGCCAGCAGCCAAGTTGACAGGAGAAACACTGAAGCTTTCTTT; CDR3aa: CASSQVDRRNTEAFF
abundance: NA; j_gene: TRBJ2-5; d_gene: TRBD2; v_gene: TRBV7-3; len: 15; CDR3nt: TGTGCCAGCAGCCGACTAGCGGGGGGGATGGAGACCCAGTACTTC; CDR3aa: CASSRLAGGMETQYF